The 15 T cell receptor beta chains below come from one sample, sequenced in a study of cytomegalovirus exposure and HLA in healthy donors. The PCR ran on 60 Vbeta and 13 Jbeta primers. Sequencing was performed with immunoSEQ multiplex PCR; in TCRdb, only in-frame clones are kept and a portion is missing. Of more than 100,000 clones listed, 75% to 90% were seen once; the top ten hold approximately 2.1%. Specimen: PBMCs. The receptors come from a man in his thirties or forties in good health and CMV-seronegative.

The chain combines TRBV6-5 with TRBJ1-2; tentative D call: TRBD1 (5 bases). Trimming stripped 0 bases from V and 8 bases from J, with 13 bases between. CDR1 is MNHEY, CDR2 SVGAGI, per germline. This CDR3 has 14 residues. The CDR3 loop reads CASSYSEGQEGYTF. The CDR3 coding sequence is TGTGCCAGCAGTTACTCGGAGGGGCAGGAGGGCTACACCTTC.

This clone occurred once. The genes are TRBV21-1 and TRBJ1-2. TRBV21-1 is shown as a pseudogene. The CDR3 totals 14 residues. The CDR3 DNA reads TGTGCCAGCAGCAAAAGGAGCAGCCCCTATGGCTACACCTTC. Translated: CASSKRSSPYGYTF.

This clone was picked up one time. The V and J genes are TRBV27 and TRBJ2-2; maybe TRBD1 (5 bases). This CDR3 region has 11 residues. The germline V gene has CDR1 MNHEY and CDR2 SMNVEV (reference sequence). Trimming stripped 10 bases from V and 7 bases from J, with 10 bases between. This CDR3 reads CATGAIGELFF. CDR3 in DNA: TGTGCCACTGGGGCGATCGGGGAGCTGTTTTTT.

V gene TRBV5-1 combines with J gene TRBJ1-2; 11 bases line up with TRBD1. CDR1 SGHRS and CDR2 YFSETQ come from the germline V gene. The CDR3 extends over 15 amino acids. Losses at the gene ends were 2 bases for V and 8 bases for J; bases not matched to a gene: 8. The CDR3 region is CASSFSGQGAGGYTF. CDR3 DNA: TGCGCCAGCAGCTTTTCTGGACAGGGGGCGGGAGGCTACACCTTC. Drawing the rest from reference TRBV5-1 and TRBJ1-2, the complete variable domain is KAGVTQTPRYLIKTRGQQVTLSCSPISGHRSVSWYQQTPGQGLQFLFEYFSETQRNKGNFPGRFSGRQFSNSRSEMNVSTLELGDSALYLCASSFSGQGAGGYTFGSGTRLTVV.

The chain carries TRBV2 and TRBJ1-4; D possibly corresponds to TRBD1 (6 bases). V lost 2 bases, J lost 10 bases, and 11 bases lay in between. The germline V gene encodes CDR1 SNHLY and CDR2 FYNNEI. This CDR3 comprises 13 residues. DNA of the CDR3: TGTGCCAGCAGTGAAAGGGGGGAGGGAAAACTGTTTTTT. Translation: CASSERGEGKLFF.

This rearrangement joins TRBV2 to TRBJ1-2; D not certain. The CDR3 loop spans 14 amino acids. Trimming removed 6 bases at V and 0 bases at J, with 11 bases between. Germline V gives CDR1 SNHLY, CDR2 FYNNEI. Here the CDR3 reads CASRSEESNYGYTF. The DNA of the CDR3 is TGTGCCAGCAGGTCTGAGGAGTCTAACTATGGCTACACCTTC.

The chain links TRBV6-5 to TRBJ2-7, with 7 bases matching TRBD2. Germline CDR1 reads MNHEY; CDR2 reads SVGAGI. The length of the CDR3 is 16 residues. J lost 1 base, V lost 4 bases, and 10 bases had no gene match. The CDR3 spells CASSSPVRGGSYEQYF. CDR3 nucleotides: TGTGCCAGCAGTTCCCCAGTTCGCGGGGGTTCCTACGAGCAGTACTTC.

This clone was seen more than once but under ten times. The chain links TRBV2 to TRBJ2-7; D remains ambiguous. CDR1 and CDR2 (germline): SNHLY, FYNNEI. The CDR3 sequence is 11 residues long. V lost 8 bases and J 9 bases, leaving 14 bases between the germline ends. CDR3: CASGASGRQYF. CDR3 sequence (DNA): TGTGCCAGCGGAGCCTCGGGTAGGCAGTACTTC.

This clone turned up a few times. The rearrangement links TRBV2 to TRBJ2-5; 8 bases align to TRBD2. Trimming took 5 bases from V and 5 from J; bases not matched to a gene: 10. There are 15 residues in the CDR3. Germline V gives CDR1 SNHLY, CDR2 FYNNEI. The CDR3 loop is CASSPAGGRGETQYF. The CDR3 DNA sequence: TGTGCCAGCAGTCCCGCGGGGGGCCGGGGGGAGACCCAGTACTTC. Full variable domain (outside the CDR3, taken from reference TRBV2 and TRBJ2-5): EPEVTQTPSHQVTQMGQEVILRCVPISNHLYFYWYRQILGQKVEFLVSFYNNEISEKSEIFDDQFSVERPDGSNFTLKIRSTKLEDSAMYFCASSPAGGRGETQYFGPGTRLLVL.

This chain connects TRBV6-6 to TRBJ1-6; 7 nucleotides agree with TRBD1. The V segment lost 0 bases and the J segment 10 bases; nucleotides outside the gene matches: 0. The germline CDR1 and CDR2 sequences are MNHNY and SVGAGI (reference sequence). The CDR3 contains 13 residues. CDR3 region: CASSYSTGSPLHF. CDR3 sequence (DNA): TGTGCCAGCAGTTACTCGACAGGGTCACCCCTCCACTTT.

V and J are TRBV6-1 and TRBJ1-5, with 9 bases fitting TRBD1. The CDR3 extends over 14 amino acids. The ends lost 6 bases at V and 7 bases at J; junction bases unmatched: 7. The germline CDR1 and CDR2 sequences are MNHNS and SASEGT. The CDR3 sequence: CASRTWTGAQPQHF. CDR3 DNA sequence: TGTGCCAGCAGGACTTGGACAGGGGCCCAGCCCCAGCATTTT.

In DNA, the CDR3 is TGCGCCAGCAGCCCACCCCTCCGACAGGGGGCAACCGGGGAGCTGTTTTTT. It is translated as CASSPPLRQGATGELFF. This rearrangement joins TRBV5-1 to TRBJ2-2, with TRBD1 matching over 10 bases. With V trimmed by 4 bases and J by 5 bases, 11 bases remained unmatched. CDR3 length: 17 residues. CDR1 and CDR2 (germline): SGHRS, YFSETQ.

This clone was counted only a few times. The chain recombines TRBV6-5 with TRBJ2-2; D unclear. The CDR3 consists of 11 residues. Trimming took 5 bases from V and 7 from J, leaving 5 bases between them. Germline CDR1 MNHEY, CDR2 SVGAGI. The CDR3 here is CASSGRGELFF. The CDR3 DNA sequence: TGTGCCAGCAGTGGGCGCGGGGAGCTGTTTTTT.

The V gene is TRBV5-6, the J gene TRBJ2-1; a possible D gene is TRBD1 (5 bases). V lost 2 bases and J lost 15, with 12 bases in between. Germline lookup yields CDR1 SGHDT and CDR2 YYEEEE. The CDR3 has 11 amino acids. CDR3 protein: CASSFGARWFF. As DNA, the CDR3 is TGTGCCAGCAGCTTTGGGGCCAGATGGTTCTTC.

The chain employs TRBV6-5 and TRBJ1-2; TRBD1 is a possible D gene (6 bases). Germline CDR1 and CDR2: MNHEY and SVGAGI. CDR3 length: 16 residues. Trimming cost V 0 bases and J 4 bases, with 15 bases left between them. This chain's CDR3 is CASSYSTPTGTYGYTF. The CDR3 DNA reads as TGTGCCAGCAGTTACTCGACCCCGACAGGAACCTATGGCTACACCTTC.